This TCR beta chain was obtained from a study of CD8+ T cells in alopecia areata. On the study more broadly: A 6-month off-drug phase came after tofacitinib, which had lasted 6 to 18 months.

This CDR3 has 14 residues. Germline V gives CDR1 LNHDA, CDR2 SQIVND (reference sequence). V gave up 2 bases and J gave up 5 bases; unmatched junction bases: 5. The sequencing template was cDNA reverse transcribed from extracted RNA. Method: immunoSEQ multiplex PCR; TCRdb's copy keeps in-frame clones and lacks some. This sample carries roughly 120,000 clones, 35% to 40% of them seen once, and the ten largest clones take 3.1%. Sequenced input: CD4+ T cells sorted from blood. The receptor comes from a human donor with alopecia areata. This rearrangement joins TRBV19 to TRBJ2-7, with 8 positions matching TRBD1. CDR3 sequence (DNA): TGTGCCAGTAGTATAAGGACAGGGTCCCACGAGCAGTACTTC. Translation: CASSIRTGSHEQYF.